This entry concerns a single T cell receptor beta chain. Then a second PCR, running roughly 7 to 11 cycles, was carried out with a sample-barcoded 5' primer and a J-beta primer mix. Each cDNA molecule received a tag from a template-switch adaptor that had 12 random nucleotides. Via MiXCR, TCRdb re-called the 5' RACE reads, giving one row per CDR3 protein. The data show fewer than 2,000,000 distinct CDR3 sequences, about two fifths seen once. The sample is drawn from a study of blood T cells in healthy people across ages. The CDR3 length is 14 residues. Germline CDR1 KGHSH, CDR2 LQKENI. V lost 3 bases to trimming and J lost 2 bases, with 8 bases between them.

Sequencing was performed on blood. This clonotype was sampled from a human donor in good health. The J gene is TRBJ2-1, the V gene TRBV18; tentatively, D is TRBD2 (5 bases). Here the CDR3 reads CASSPLEAYNEQFF. In DNA, the CDR3 is TGTGCCAGCTCACCGTTGGAGGCCTACAATGAGCAGTTCTTC.